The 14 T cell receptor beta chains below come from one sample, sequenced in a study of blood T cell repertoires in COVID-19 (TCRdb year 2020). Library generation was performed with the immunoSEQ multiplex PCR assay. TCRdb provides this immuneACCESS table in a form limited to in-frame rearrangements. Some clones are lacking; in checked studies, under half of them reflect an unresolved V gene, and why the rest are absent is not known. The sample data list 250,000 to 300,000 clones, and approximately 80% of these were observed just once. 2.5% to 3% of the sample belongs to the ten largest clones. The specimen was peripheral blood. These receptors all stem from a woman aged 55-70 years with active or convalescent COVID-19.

The CDR3 DNA sequence: TGTGCCAGCAGTTTAGAAGGGGGCACTGAAGCTTTCTTT. Its translation: CASSLEGGTEAFF. The chain is built from TRBV12-3 or TRBV12-4 and TRBJ1-1; the D gene is possibly TRBD1 (6 bases). V was trimmed by 1 base and J by 4 bases, leaving 7 bases between them. CDR3 length: 13 amino acids.

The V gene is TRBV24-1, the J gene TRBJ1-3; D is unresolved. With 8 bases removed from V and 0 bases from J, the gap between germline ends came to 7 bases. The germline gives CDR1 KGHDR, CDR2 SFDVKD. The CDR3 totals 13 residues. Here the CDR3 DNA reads TGTGCCACCAAGAGAGTCTCTGGAAACACCATATATTTT. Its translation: CATKRVSGNTIYF.

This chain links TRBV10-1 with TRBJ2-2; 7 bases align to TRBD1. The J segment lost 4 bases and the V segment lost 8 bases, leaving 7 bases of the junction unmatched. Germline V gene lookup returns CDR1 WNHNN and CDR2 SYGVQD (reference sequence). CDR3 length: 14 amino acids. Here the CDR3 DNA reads TGCGCCAGCCGAGGGGGCTCCGGCACCGGGGAGCTGTTTTTT. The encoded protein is CASRGGSGTGELFF.

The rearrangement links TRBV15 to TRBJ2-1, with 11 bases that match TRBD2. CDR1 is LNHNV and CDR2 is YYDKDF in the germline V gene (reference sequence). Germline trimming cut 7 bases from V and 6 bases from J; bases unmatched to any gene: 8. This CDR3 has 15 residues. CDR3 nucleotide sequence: TGTGCCACCAATGGGGAACTAGCGGGGGTCAATGAGCAGTTCTTC. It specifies CATNGELAGVNEQFF.

The chain's CDR3 is CASTGQGLSSGANVLTF. CDR3 nucleotides: TGTGCCAGTACCGGACAGGGATTATCCTCTGGGGCCAACGTCCTGACTTTC. This rearrangement joins TRBV19 to TRBJ2-6; 8 bases map to TRBD1. Germline trimming cut 7 bases from V and 0 bases from J; bases unmatched to any gene: 8. Germline values: CDR1 LNHDA, CDR2 SQIVND (reference sequence). The length of the CDR3 is 17 residues. The variable domain in full, with the rest retrieved from reference TRBV19 and TRBJ2-6, is DGGITQSPKYLFRKEGQNVTLSCEQNLNHDAMYWYRQDPGQGLRLIYYSQIVNDFQKGDIAEGYSVSREKKESFPLTVTSAQKNPTAFYLCASTGQGLSSGANVLTFGAGSRLTVL.

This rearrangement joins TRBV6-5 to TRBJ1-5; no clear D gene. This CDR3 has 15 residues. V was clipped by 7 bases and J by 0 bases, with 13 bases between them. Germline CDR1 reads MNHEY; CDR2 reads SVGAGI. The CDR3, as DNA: TGTGCCAGCAACCCCCTTCCAGGTAGCAATCAGCCCCAGCATTTT. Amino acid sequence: CASNPLPGSNQPQHF.

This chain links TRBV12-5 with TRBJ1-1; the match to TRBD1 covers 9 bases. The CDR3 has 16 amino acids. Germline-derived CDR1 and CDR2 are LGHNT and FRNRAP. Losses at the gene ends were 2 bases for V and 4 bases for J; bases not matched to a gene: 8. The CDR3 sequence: CASGLIRQGVSTEAFF. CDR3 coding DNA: TGTGCTAGTGGTTTGATCCGACAGGGGGTGAGCACTGAAGCTTTCTTT.

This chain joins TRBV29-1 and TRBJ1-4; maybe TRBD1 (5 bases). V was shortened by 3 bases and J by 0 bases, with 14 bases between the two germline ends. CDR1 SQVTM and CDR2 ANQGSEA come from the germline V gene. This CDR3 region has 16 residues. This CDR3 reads CSVDGALLATNEKLFF. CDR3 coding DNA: TGCAGCGTTGATGGGGCCTTACTTGCAACTAATGAAAAACTGTTTTTT. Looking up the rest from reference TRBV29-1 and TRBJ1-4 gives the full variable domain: SAVISQKPSRDICQRGTSLTIQCQVDSQVTMMFWYRQQPGQSLTLIATANQGSEATYESGFVIDKFPISRPNLTFSTLTVSNMSPEDSSIYLCSVDGALLATNEKLFFGSGTQLSVL.

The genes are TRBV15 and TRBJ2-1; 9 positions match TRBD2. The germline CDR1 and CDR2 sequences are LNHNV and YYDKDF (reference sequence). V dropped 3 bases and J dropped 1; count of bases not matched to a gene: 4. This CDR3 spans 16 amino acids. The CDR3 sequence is CATSSPSGASYNEQFF. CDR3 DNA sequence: TGTGCCACCAGCAGTCCTAGCGGGGCGTCCTACAATGAGCAGTTCTTC.

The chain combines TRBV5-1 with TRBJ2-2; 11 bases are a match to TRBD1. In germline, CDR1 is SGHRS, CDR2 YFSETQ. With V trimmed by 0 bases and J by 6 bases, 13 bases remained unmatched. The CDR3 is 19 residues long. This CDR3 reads CASSLDGTGGSSVAGELFF. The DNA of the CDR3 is TGCGCCAGCAGCTTGGACGGGACAGGGGGAAGTTCGGTGGCCGGGGAGCTGTTTTTT.

The CDR3 bases are TGTGCCAGCAGCTATAGCGGCGGCATCGGGGAGCTGTTTTTT. Its translation is CASSYSGGIGELFF. This sequence joins TRBV5-6 and TRBJ2-2; a possible D gene is TRBD2 (6 bases). The V end was cut by 3 bases, the J end by 7 bases, with 13 bases between. This CDR3 comprises 14 residues. Germline CDR1 SGHDT, CDR2 YYEEEE.

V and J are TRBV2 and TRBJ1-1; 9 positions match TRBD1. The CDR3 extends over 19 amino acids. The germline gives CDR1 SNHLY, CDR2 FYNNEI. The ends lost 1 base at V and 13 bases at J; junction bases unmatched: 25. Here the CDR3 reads CASSEDHTGGGGSTRVGFF. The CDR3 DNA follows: TGTGCCAGCAGTGAAGATCATACAGGGGGCGGGGGTTCGACACGAGTCGGTTTCTTT.

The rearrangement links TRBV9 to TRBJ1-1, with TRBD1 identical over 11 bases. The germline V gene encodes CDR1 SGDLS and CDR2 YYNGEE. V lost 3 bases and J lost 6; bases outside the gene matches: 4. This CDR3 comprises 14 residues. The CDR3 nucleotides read TGTGCCAGCAGCGCTCGGGACAGGGGGGCTGAAGCTTTCTTT. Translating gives CASSARDRGAEAFF.

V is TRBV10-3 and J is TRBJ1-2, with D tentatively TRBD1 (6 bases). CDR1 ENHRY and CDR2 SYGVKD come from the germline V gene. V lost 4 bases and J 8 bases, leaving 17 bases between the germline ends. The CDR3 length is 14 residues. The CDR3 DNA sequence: TGTGCCATCAGTGGGGGGGGCTTAAAGGCCGGCTACACCTTC. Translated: CAISGGGLKAGYTF.